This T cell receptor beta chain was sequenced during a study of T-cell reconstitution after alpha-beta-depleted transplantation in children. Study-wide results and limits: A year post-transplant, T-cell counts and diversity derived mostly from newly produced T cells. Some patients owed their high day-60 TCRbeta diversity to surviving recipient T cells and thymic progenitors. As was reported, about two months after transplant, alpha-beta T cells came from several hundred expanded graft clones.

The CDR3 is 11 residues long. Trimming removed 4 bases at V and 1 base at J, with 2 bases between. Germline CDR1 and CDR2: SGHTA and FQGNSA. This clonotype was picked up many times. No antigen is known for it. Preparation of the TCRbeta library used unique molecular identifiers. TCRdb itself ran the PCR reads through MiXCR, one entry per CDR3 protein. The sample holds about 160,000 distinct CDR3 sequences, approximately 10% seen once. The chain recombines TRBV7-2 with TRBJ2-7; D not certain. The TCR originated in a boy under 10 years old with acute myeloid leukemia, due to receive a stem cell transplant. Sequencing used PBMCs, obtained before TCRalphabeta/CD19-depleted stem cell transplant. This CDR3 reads CASSWSYEQYF. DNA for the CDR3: TGTGCCAGCAGCTGGTCCTACGAGCAGTACTTC.